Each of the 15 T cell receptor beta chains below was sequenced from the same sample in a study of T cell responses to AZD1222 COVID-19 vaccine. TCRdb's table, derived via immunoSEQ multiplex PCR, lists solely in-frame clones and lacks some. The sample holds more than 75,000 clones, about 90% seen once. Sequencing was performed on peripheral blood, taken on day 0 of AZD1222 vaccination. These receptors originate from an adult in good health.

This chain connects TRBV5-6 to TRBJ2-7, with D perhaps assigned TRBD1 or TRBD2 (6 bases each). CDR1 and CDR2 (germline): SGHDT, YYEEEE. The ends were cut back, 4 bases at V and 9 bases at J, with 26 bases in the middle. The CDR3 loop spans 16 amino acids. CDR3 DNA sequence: TGTGCCAGCAGCCCGGAACGGGGGCGAATTAGTGGGGGGCAGTACTTC. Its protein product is CASSPERGRISGGQYF.

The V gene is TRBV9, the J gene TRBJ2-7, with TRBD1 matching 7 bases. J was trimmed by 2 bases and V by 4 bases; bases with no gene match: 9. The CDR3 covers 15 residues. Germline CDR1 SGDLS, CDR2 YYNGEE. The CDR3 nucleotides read TGTGCCAGCAGCCCTCAGACAGGGTTAACCTACGAGCAGTACTTC. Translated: CASSPQTGLTYEQYF.

The DNA of the CDR3 is TGTGCCAGCAGTTTAGGGCGGGGGAGGTCCTACGAGCAGTACTTC. It encodes CASSLGRGRSYEQYF. This chain connects TRBV6-2 or TRBV6-3 to TRBJ2-7; 7 bases are a match to TRBD2. Germline values: CDR1 MNHEY, CDR2 SVGEGT. J was trimmed by 1 base and V by 4 bases; bases with no gene match: 7. This CDR3 is built from 15 residues.

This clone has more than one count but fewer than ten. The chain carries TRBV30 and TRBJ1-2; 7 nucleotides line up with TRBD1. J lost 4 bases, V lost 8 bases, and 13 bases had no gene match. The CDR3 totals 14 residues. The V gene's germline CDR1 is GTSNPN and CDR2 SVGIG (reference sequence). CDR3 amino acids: CARTITGAGYGYTF. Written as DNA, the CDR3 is TGTGCCCGAACCATTACAGGGGCGGGCTATGGCTACACCTTC.

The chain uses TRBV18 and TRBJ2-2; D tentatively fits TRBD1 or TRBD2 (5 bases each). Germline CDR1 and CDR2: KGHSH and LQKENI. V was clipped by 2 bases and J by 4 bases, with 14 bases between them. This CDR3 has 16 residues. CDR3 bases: TGTGCCAGCTCACCATCGGGACGTGGGGGCACCGGGGAGCTGTTTTTT. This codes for CASSPSGRGGTGELFF.

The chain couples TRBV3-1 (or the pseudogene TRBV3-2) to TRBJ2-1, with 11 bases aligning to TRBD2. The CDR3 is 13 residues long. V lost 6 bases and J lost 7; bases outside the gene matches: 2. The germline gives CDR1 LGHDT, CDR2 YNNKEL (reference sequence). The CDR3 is CASRRLAGNEQFF. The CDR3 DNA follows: TGTGCCAGCAGGCGACTAGCGGGAAATGAGCAGTTCTTC.

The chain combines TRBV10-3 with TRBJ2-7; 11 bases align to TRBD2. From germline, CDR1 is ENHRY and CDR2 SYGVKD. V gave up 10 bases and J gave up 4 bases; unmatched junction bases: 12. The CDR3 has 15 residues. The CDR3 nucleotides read TGTGCCACCACGGGCCTAGCGGGGGGTATTTACGAGCAGTACTTC. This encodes CATTGLAGGIYEQYF.

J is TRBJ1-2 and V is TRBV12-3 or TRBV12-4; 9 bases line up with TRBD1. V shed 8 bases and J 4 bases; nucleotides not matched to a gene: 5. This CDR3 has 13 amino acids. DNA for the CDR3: TGTGCCAGCGGGGACAGGGTGGGCTATGGCTACACCTTC. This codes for CASGDRVGYGYTF.

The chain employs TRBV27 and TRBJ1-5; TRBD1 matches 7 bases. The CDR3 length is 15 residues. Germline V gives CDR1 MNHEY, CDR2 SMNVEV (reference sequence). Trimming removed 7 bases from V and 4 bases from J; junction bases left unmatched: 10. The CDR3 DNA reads TGTGCCAGCATCCCCGACAGGGCCCTGAATCAGCCCCAGCATTTT. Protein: CASIPDRALNQPQHF.

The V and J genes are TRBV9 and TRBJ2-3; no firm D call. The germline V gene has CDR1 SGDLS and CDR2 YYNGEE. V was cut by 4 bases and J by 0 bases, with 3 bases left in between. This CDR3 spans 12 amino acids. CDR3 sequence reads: CASSPSTDTQYF. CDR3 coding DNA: TGTGCCAGCAGCCCTAGCACAGATACGCAGTATTTT. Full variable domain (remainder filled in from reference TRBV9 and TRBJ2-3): DSGVTQTPKHLITATGQRVTLRCSPRSGDLSVYWYQQSLDQGLQFLIQYYNGEERAKGNILERFSAQQFPDLHSELNLSSLELGDSALYFCASSPSTDTQYFGPGTRLTVL.

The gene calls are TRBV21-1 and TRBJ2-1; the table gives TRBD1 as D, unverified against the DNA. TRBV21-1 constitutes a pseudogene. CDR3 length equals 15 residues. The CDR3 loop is CASSKVGQSYNEQFF. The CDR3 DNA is TGTGCCAGCAGCAAGGTGGGACAGTCCTACAATGAGCAGTTCTTC.

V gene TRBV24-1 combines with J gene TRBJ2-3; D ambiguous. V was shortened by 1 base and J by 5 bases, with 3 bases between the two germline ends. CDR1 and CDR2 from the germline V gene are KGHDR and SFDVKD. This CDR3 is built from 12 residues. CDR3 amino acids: CATSDFEDTQYF. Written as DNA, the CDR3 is TGTGCCACCAGTGATTTTGAAGATACGCAGTATTTT.

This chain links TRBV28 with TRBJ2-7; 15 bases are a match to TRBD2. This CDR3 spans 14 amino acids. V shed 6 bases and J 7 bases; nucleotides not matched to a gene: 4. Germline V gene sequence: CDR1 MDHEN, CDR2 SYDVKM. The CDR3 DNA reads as TGTGCCAGCAGGGGACTAGCGGGAGGATGGGAGCAGTACTTC. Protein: CASRGLAGGWEQYF.

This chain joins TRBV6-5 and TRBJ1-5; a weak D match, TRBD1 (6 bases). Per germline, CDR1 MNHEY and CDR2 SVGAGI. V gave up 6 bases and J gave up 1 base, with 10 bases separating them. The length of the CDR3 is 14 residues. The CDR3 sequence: CASRLGGSNQPQHF. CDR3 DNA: TGTGCCAGCAGGCTAGGGGGGAGCAATCAGCCCCAGCATTTT.

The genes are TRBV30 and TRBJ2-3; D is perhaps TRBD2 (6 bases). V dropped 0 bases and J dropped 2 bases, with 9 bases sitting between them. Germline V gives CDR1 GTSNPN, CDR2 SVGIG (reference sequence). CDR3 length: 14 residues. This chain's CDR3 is CAWSVGGSTDTQYF. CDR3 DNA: TGTGCCTGGAGTGTGGGAGGTTCCACAGATACGCAGTATTTT.